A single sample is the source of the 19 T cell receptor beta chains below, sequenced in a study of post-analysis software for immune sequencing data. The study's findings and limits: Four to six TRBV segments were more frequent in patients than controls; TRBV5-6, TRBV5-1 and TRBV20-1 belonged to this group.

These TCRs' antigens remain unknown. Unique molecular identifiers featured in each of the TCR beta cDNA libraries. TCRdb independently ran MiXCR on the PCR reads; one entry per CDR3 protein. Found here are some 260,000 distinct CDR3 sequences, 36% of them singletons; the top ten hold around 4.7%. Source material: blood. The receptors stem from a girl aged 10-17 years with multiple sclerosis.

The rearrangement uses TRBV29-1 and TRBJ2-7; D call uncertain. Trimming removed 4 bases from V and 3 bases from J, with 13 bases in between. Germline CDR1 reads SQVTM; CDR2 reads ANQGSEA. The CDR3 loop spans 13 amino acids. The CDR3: CSVVSPANYEQYF. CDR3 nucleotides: TGCAGCGTTGTAAGCCCAGCAAACTACGAGCAGTACTTC.

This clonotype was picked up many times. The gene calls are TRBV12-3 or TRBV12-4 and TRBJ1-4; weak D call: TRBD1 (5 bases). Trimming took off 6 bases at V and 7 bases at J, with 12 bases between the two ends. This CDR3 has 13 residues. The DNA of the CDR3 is TGTGCCAGCAGCCCCCGGGGCCTTGAAAAACTGTTTTTT. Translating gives CASSPRGLEKLFF.

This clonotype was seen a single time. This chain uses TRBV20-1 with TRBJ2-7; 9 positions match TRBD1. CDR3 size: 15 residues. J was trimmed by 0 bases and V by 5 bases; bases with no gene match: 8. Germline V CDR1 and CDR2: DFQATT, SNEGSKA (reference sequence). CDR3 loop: CSADSGTGSSYEQYF. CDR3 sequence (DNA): TGCAGTGCTGATTCCGGGACAGGGAGCTCCTACGAGCAGTACTTC.

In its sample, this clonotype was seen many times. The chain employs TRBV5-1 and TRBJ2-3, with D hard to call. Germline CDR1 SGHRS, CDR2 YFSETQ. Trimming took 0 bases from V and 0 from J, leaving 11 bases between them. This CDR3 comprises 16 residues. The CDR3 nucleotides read TGCGCCAGCAGCTTGGAGGCGGCGGCTAGCACAGATACGCAGTATTTT. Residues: CASSLEAAASTDTQYF. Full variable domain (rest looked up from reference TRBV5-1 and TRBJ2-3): KAGVTQTPRYLIKTRGQQVTLSCSPISGHRSVSWYQQTPGQGLQFLFEYFSETQRNKGNFPGRFSGRQFSNSRSEMNVSTLELGDSALYLCASSLEAAASTDTQYFGPGTRLTVL.

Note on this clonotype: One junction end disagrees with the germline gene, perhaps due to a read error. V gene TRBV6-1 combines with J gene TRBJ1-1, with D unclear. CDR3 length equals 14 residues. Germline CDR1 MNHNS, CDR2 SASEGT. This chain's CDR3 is CAGRRRRQNTEAFF. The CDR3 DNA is TGTGCCGGCAGGAGACGGAGACAGAACACTGAAGCTTTCTTT.

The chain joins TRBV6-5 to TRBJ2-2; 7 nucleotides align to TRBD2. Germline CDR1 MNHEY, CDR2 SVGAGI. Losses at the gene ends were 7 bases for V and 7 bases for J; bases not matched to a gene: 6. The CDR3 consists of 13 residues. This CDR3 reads CASTNGGYGELFF. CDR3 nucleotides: TGTGCCAGCACCAACGGGGGGTACGGGGAGCTGTTTTTT.

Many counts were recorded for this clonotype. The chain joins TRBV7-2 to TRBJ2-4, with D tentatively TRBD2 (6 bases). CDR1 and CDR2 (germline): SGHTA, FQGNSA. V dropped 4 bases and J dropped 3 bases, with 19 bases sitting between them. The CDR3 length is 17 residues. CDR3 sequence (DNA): TGTGCCAGCAGCTCCCAATCGGGCGGGGTCGGCAAAAACATTCAGTACTTC. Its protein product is CASSSQSGGVGKNIQYF. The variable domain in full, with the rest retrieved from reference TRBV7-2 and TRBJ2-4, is GAGVSQSPSNKVTEKGKDVELRCDPISGHTALYWYRQSLGQGLEFLIYFQGNSAPDKSGLPSDRFSAERTGGSVSTLTIQRTQQEDSAVYLCASSSQSGGVGKNIQYFGAGTRLSVL.

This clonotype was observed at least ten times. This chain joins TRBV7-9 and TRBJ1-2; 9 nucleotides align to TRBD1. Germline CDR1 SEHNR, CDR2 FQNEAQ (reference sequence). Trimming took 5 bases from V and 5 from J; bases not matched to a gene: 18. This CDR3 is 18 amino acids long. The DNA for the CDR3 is TGTGCCAGCAGCGAGAAGAGGACAGGGGAGACTACACCTTATGGCTACACCTTC. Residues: CASSEKRTGETTPYGYTF.

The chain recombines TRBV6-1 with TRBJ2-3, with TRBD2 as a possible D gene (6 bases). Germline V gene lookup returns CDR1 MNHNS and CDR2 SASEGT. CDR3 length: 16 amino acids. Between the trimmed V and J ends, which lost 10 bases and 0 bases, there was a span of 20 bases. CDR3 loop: CAITPTRYYSTDTQYF. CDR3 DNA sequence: TGTGCCATCACACCGACTAGATATTATAGCACAGATACGCAGTATTTT.

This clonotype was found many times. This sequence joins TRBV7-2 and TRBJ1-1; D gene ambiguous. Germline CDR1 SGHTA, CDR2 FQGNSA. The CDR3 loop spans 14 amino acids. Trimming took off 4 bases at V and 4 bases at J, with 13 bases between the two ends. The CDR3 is CASSSAPGFTEAFF. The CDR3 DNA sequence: TGTGCCAGCAGCTCCGCCCCGGGGTTCACTGAAGCTTTCTTT. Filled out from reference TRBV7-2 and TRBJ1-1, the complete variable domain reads GAGVSQSPSNKVTEKGKDVELRCDPISGHTALYWYRQSLGQGLEFLIYFQGNSAPDKSGLPSDRFSAERTGGSVSTLTIQRTQQEDSAVYLCASSSAPGFTEAFFGQGTRLTVV.

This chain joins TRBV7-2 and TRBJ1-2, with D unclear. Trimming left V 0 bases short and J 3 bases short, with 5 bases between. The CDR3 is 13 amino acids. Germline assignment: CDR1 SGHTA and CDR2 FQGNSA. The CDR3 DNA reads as TGTGCCAGCAGCTTAGCGAAGGACTATGGCTACACCTTC. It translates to CASSLAKDYGYTF. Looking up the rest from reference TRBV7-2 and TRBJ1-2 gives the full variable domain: GAGVSQSPSNKVTEKGKDVELRCDPISGHTALYWYRQSLGQGLEFLIYFQGNSAPDKSGLPSDRFSAERTGGSVSTLTIQRTQQEDSAVYLCASSLAKDYGYTFGSGTRLTVV.

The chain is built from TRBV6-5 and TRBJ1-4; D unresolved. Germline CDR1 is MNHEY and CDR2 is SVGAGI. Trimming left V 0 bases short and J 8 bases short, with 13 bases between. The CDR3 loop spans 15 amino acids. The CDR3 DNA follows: TGTGCCAGCAGTTACTCGTGGCAGGCACGGGAAAAACTGTTTTTT. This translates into CASSYSWQAREKLFF.

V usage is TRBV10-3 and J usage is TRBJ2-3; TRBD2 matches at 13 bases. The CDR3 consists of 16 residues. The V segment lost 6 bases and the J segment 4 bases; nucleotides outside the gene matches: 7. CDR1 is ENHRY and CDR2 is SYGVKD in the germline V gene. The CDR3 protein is CAISGTSGNVPDTQYF. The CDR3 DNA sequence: TGTGCCATCAGCGGGACTAGCGGGAACGTGCCAGATACGCAGTATTTT.

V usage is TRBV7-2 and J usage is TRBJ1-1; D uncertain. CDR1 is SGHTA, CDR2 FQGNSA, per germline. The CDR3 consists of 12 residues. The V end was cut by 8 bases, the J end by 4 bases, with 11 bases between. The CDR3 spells CASGPATTEAFF. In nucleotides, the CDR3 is TGTGCCAGCGGGCCTGCGACCACTGAAGCTTTCTTT.

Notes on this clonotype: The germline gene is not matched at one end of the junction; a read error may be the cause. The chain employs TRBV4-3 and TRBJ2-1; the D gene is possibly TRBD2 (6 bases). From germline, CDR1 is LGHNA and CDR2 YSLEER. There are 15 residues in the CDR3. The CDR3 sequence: CASSQGGSWDNEQFF. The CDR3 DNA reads TGCGCCAGCAGTCAAGGAGGGAGCTGGGACAATGAGCAGTTCTTC.

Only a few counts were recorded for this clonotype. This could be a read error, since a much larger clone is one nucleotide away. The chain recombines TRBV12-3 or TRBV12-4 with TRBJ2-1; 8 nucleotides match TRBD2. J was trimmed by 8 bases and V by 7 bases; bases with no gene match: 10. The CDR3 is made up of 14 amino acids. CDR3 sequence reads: CASTPGLGSYEQFF. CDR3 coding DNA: TGTGCCAGCACCCCGGGACTAGGGAGCTATGAGCAGTTCTTC.

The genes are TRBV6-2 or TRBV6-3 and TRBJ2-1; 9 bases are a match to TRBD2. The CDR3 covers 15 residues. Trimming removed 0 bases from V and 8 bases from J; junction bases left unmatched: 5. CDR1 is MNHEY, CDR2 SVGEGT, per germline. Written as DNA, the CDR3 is TGTGCCAGCAGTTACTCGGCTAGCGGGGCCCATGAGCAGTTCTTC. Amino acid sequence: CASSYSASGAHEQFF.

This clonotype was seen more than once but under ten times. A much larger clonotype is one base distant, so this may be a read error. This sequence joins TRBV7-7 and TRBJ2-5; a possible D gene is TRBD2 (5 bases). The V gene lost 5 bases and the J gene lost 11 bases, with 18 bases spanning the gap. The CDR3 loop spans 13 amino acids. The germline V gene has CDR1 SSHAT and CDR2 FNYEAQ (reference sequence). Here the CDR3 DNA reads TGTGCCAGCAGCCCGGCGGGTAGCAATGAGCAGTACTTC. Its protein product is CASSPAGSNEQYF.

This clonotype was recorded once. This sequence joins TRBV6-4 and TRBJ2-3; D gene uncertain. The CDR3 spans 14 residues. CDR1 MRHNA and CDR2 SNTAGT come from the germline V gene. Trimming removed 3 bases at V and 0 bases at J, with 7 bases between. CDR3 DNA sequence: TGTGCCAGCAGTGAGAGAGACAGCACAGATACGCAGTATTTT. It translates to CASSERDSTDTQYF.